The T cell receptor (beta chain) described here comes from a study of blood T cell repertoires in COVID-19. Clones were sequenced by immunoSEQ multiplex PCR, and TCRdb holds only the in-frame ones, with some missing. The top ten hold 6.5% to 9% of the sample, which has 43,000 or so clones, around 86% seen once. Germline CDR1 is PRHDT and CDR2 is FYEKMQ (reference sequence). Trimming removed 1 base at V and 2 bases at J, with 13 bases between. The CDR3 is 16 residues long. The chain is built from TRBV13 and TRBJ2-3; maybe TRBD1 (5 bases). The TCR originated in a man aged 55 to 69 with active COVID-19. Material for sequencing was peripheral blood. As DNA, the CDR3 is TGTGCCAGCAGCTTAGTAGGCCAAGGGGTCACAGATACGCAGTATTTT. It translates to CASSLVGQGVTDTQYF.